The next 8 T cell receptor beta chains were all read from a single sample in a study of blood T cell repertoires in COVID-19 (dated by TCRdb to the early 2020s). The library was built by means of the immunoSEQ multiplex PCR assay. TCRdb took over this immuneACCESS table, retaining in-frame rearrangements with V and J assigned. Such tables are incomplete; in checked studies, under half of the missing clones stem from an unresolved V gene, and the remainder is unexplained. A total of 150,000 to 200,000 clones appear in this sample, 75% to 85% of them only once. The ten largest make up approximately 11% of the sample. Sequenced sample: peripheral blood. The receptors derive from a human donor in a cohort sampled during active COVID-19.

V is TRBV4-3 and J is TRBJ2-2; 7 bases align to TRBD1. Germline CDR1 and CDR2: LGHNA and YSLEER. The CDR3 spans 16 residues. V was pared by 4 bases and J by 6 bases, with 11 bases of the junction left unmatched. CDR3 bases: TGCGCCAGCAGCCGGGGCAACCAGGGGGTCGCCGGGGAGCTGTTTTTT. It yields the protein CASSRGNQGVAGELFF.

CDR3 residues: CASSRPGENTEAFF. CDR3 nucleotides: TGTGCCAGCAGCCGCCCCGGGGAAAACACTGAAGCTTTCTTT. V gene TRBV27 combines with J gene TRBJ1-1; no clear D. The V end lost 6 bases, the J end lost 2 bases, and 13 bases lay between the germline ends. The CDR3 is 14 amino acids. Per germline, CDR1 MNHEY and CDR2 SMNVEV (reference sequence).

The genes are TRBV9 and TRBJ2-3; 8 bases fit TRBD2. The CDR3 spans 17 residues. Germline V gives CDR1 SGDLS, CDR2 YYNGEE. V lost 1 base and J lost 2; bases outside the gene matches: 9. The CDR3 is CASSVSLAGGDTDTQYF. CDR3 sequence (DNA): TGTGCCAGCAGCGTATCCCTAGCGGGTGGCGACACAGATACGCAGTATTTT.

To note about this clone: This likely comes from a read error, as the CDR3 has no conserved phenylalanine or tryptophan at its end. It is unclear where the CDR3 begins or ends on the DNA, so no DNA is shown, and the CDR3 is as TCRdb lists it. This chain's CDR3 is CASSILHVLV. V usage is TRBV7-9 and J usage is TRBJ1-2. Per the germline V gene, CDR1 is SEHNR and CDR2 is FQNEAQ (reference sequence). The CDR3 numbers 10 amino acids, ends counted.

The V call is TRBV9, the J call TRBJ1-2; D ambiguous. The CDR3 covers 12 residues. Germline V gene data show CDR1 as SGDLS and CDR2 as YYNGEE. Trimming cost V 2 bases and J 8 bases, with 10 bases left between them. The CDR3 is CASSVAERGYTF. The DNA of the CDR3 is TGTGCCAGCAGCGTGGCGGAGCGAGGCTACACCTTC.

This chain uses TRBV19 with TRBJ2-4; 7 bases line up with TRBD1. Germline values: CDR1 LNHDA, CDR2 SQIVND (reference sequence). With V trimmed by 5 bases and J by 3 bases, 16 bases remained unmatched. The CDR3 length is 18 residues. The CDR3 DNA reads as TGTGCCAGTAGTTTCGTCCCAAACAGGGGTGGGGACAAAAACATTCAGTACTTC. Translated, it gives CASSFVPNRGGDKNIQYF.

This chain links TRBV18 with TRBJ2-7; 7 nucleotides match TRBD2. The CDR3 covers 14 residues. Germline trimming cut 2 bases from V and 3 bases from J; bases unmatched to any gene: 4. CDR1 and CDR2 (germline): KGHSH, LQKENI. CDR3 in DNA: TGTGCCAGCTCACCAGGGGCTAGCGGCTACGAGCAGTACTTC. Its protein product is CASSPGASGYEQYF.

As for this clone: The sample holds other DNA sequences that translate to the same CDR3. The rearrangement links TRBV19 to TRBJ1-1; D unclear. The germline V and J ends were trimmed by 1 base and 2 bases, with 5 bases remaining between them. This CDR3 region has 13 residues. CDR1 is LNHDA, CDR2 SQIVND, per germline (reference sequence). CDR3 residues: CASSIGGNTEAFF. In DNA form, the CDR3 reads TGTGCCAGTAGTATAGGAGGTAACACTGAAGCTTTCTTT.